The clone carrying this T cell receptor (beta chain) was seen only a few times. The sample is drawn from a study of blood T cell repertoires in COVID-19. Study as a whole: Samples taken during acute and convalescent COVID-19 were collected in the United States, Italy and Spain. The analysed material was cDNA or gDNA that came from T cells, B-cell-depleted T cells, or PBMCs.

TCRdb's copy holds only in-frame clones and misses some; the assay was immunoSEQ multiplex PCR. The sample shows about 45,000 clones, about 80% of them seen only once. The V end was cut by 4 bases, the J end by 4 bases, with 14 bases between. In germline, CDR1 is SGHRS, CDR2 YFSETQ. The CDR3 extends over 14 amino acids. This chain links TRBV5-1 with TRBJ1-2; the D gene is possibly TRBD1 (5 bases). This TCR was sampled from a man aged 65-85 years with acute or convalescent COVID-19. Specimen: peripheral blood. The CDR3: CASSVGKGPYGYTF. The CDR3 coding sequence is TGCGCCAGCAGCGTTGGTAAGGGGCCCTATGGCTACACCTTC.